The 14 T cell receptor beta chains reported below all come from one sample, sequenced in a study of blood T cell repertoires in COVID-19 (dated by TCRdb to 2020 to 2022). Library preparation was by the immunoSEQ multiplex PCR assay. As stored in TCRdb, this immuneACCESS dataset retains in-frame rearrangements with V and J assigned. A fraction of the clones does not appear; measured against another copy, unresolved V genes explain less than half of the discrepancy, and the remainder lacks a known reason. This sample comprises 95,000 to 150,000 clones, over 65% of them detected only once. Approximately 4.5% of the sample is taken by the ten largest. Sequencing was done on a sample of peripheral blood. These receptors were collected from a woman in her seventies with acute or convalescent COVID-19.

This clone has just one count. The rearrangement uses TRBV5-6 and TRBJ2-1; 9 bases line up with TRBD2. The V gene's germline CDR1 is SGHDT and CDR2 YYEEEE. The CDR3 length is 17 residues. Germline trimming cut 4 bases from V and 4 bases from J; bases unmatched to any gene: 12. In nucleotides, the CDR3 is TGTGCCAGCAGCCCCCGGCCAGGGCGGGGGGGGTACAATGAGCAGTTCTTC. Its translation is CASSPRPGRGGYNEQFF.

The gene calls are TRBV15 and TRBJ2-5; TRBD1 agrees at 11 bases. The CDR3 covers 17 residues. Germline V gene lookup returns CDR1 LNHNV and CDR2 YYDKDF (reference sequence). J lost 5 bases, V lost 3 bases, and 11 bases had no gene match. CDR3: CATSRGPSDRGRETQYF. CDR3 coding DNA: TGTGCCACCAGCAGGGGGCCATCGGACAGGGGGCGGGAGACCCAGTACTTC.

The CDR3 bases are TGTGCCAGCAGCCAAGAAGCGGGGCCGTACAATGAGCAGTTCTTC. It translates to CASSQEAGPYNEQFF. The chain joins TRBV3-1 (or the pseudogene TRBV3-2) to TRBJ2-1; TRBD2 agrees at 7 bases. CDR1 and CDR2 from the germline V gene are LGHDT and YNNKEL (reference sequence). Trimming at V came to 0 bases and at J to 4 bases, leaving 3 bases not matched to a gene. The CDR3 totals 15 residues.

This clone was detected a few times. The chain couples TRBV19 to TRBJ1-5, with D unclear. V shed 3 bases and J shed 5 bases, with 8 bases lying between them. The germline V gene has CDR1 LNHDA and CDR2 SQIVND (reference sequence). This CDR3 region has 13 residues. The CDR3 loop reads CASSISRDQPQHF. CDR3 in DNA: TGTGCCAGTAGTATCTCCCGAGATCAGCCCCAGCATTTT.

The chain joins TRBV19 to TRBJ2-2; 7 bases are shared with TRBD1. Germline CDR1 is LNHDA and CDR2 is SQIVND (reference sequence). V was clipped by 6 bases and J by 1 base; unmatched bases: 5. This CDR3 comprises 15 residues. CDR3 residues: CASRLDRMNTGELFF. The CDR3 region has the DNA TGTGCCAGTAGATTGGACAGGATGAACACCGGGGAGCTGTTTTTT.

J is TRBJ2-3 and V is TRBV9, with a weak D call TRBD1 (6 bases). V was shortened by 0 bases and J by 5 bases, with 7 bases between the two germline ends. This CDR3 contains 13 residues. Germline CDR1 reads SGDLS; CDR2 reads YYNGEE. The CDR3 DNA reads TGTGCCAGCAGCGTAGGACAGGAAGATACGCAGTATTTT. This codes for CASSVGQEDTQYF.

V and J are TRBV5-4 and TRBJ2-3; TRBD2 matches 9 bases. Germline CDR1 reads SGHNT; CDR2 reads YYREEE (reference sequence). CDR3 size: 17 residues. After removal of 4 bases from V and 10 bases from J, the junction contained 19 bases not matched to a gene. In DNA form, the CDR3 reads TGTGCCAGCAGCCCGGAGGCTCAGCGGGGGGCCCGATTCGCGCAGTATTTT. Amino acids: CASSPEAQRGARFAQYF.

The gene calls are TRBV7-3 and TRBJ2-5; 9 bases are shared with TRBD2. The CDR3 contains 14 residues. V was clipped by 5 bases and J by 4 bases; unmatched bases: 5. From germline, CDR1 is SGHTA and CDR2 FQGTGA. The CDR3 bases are TGTGCCAGCAGCCCCGCGGGGGGGCCAGAGACCCAGTACTTC. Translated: CASSPAGGPETQYF.

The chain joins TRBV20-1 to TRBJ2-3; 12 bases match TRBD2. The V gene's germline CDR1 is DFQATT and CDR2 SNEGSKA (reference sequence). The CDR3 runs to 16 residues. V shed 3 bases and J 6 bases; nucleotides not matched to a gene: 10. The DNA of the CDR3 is TGCAGTGCTAGTCGCCTAGCGGGGGGGCAGTGGGATACGCAGTATTTT. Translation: CSASRLAGGQWDTQYF.

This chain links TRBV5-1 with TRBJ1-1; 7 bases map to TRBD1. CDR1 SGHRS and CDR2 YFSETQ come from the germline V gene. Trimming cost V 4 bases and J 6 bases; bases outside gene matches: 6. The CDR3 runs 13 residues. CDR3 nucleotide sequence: TGCGCCAGCAGCCCCCAGGGGGGATCTGAAGCTTTCTTT. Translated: CASSPQGGSEAFF.

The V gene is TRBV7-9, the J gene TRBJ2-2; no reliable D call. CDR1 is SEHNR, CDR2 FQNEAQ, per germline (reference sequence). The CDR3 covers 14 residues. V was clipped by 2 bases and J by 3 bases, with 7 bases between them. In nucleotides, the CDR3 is TGTGCCAGCAGCTTATTTCTCGACACCGGGGAGCTGTTTTTT. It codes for CASSLFLDTGELFF.

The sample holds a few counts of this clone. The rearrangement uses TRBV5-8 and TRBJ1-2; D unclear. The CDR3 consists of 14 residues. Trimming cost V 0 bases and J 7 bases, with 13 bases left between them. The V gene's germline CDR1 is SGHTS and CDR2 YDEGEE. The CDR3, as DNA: TGTGCCAGCAGCTTGGCCACGGGGATTGGTGGCTACACCTTC. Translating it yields CASSLATGIGGYTF.

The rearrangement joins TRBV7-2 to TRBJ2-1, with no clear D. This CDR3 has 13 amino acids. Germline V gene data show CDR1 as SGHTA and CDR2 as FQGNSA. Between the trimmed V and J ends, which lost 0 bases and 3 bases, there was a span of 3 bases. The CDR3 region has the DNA TGTGCCAGCAGCTTAGCCCACTACAATGAGCAGTTCTTC. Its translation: CASSLAHYNEQFF.

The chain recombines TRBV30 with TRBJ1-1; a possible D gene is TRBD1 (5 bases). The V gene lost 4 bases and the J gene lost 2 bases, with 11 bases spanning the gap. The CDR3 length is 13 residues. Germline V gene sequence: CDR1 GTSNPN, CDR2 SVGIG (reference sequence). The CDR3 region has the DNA TGTGCCTGGAATTACAGGAGAAACACTGAAGCTTTCTTT. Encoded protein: CAWNYRRNTEAFF.